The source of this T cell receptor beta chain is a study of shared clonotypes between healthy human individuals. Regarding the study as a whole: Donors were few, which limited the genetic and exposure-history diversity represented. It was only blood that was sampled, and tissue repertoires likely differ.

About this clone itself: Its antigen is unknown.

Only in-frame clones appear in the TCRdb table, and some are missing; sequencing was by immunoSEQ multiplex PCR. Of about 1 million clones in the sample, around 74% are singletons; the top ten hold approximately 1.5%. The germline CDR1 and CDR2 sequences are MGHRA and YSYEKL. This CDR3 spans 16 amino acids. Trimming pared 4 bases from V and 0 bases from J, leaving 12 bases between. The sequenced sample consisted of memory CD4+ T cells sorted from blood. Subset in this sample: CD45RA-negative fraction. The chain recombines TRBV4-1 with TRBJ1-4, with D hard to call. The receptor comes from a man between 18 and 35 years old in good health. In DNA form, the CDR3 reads TGCGCCAGCAGCCGCTCCCAGTCGGCAACTAATGAAAAACTGTTTTTT. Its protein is CASSRSQSATNEKLFF.